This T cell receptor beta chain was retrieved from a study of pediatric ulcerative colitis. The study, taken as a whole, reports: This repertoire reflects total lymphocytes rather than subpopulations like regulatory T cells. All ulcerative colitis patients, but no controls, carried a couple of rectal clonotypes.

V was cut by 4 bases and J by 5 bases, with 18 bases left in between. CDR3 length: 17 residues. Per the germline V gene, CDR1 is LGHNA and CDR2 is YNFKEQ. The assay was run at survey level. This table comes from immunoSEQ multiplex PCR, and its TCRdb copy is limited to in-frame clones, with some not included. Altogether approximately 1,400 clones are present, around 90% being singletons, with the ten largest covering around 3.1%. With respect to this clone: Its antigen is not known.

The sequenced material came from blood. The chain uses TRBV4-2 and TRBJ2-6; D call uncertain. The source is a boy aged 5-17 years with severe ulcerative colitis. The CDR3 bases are TGTGCCAGCAGCCTGCAATTCTTACAAAGTCGGGCCAACGTCCTGACTTTC. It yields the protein CASSLQFLQSRANVLTF.